This entry features one T cell receptor beta chain sequence. Which antigen it targets is not known. No much larger clone is present one base from it, and per-base qualities are unavailable. The data stem from a study of blood T cell repertoires in COVID-19 (dated by TCRdb to the early 2020s). Regarding the research as a whole: Samples covering the acute and convalescent phases of COVID-19 were provided by collaborators in the United States, Italy and Spain. A de-identified subject ID, COVID-19 status, age in years and sex were almost always included in the sample metadata. The repertoires were released in a freely available public database meant as a resource for research on the immune response to SARS-CoV-2. The material from the prospective study consisted of cDNA or gDNA derived from T cells, B-cell-depleted T cells, or PBMCs. Where available, HLA class I and class II types were obtained from metadata supplied by the sample provider rather than from assay-based typing. Samples came from the ongoing ImmuneRACE study (first 160 participants) plus 1,254 subjects from 6 global collaborators. The dataset comprised deeply sampled blood TCRbeta repertoires from subjects exposed to, actively infected with, or recovered from COVID-19.

Relative to germline, V is 0 bases shorter and J is 4 bases shorter, with 9 bases between their ends. The CDR3 runs 14 amino acids, cysteine and phenylalanine included. Only CDR3 DNA remains: 42 bases, in frame from the first base. CDR1 MNHEY and CDR2 SMNVEV are derived from the germline V gene (reference sequence). Each collaborating institution followed its own protocols to collect whole blood in K2EDTA tubes. For TCRbeta analysis, collaborator samples were shipped as frozen whole blood, as isolated PBMCs, or as DNA extracted from either sample type. Here is what the overall study found, with its caveats: The quantity of clinical and demographic metadata differed by source and by participant and was supplied without curation.

TCRbeta CDR3 regions were amplified from genomic DNA by means of the immunoSEQ Assay, a bias-controlled multiplex PCR. Regarding the original processing steps: Nucleated cell counts per sample were estimated from amplification of reference gene primers within the assay. To quantify the absolute abundance of each unique TCRbeta CDR3 rearrangement, sequence reads were collapsed and filtered. Productive Simpson clonality was computed per sample as the square root of Simpson's diversity index over productive rearrangements. The table comes from immuneACCESS by way of TCRdb, which keeps in-frame sequences with V and J called. Part of the clones is missing from these tables; in studies checked, under half for an unresolved V gene and the rest for unknown reasons. V and J calls plus clone size are reproduced from that table; the DNA served to infer D and trimming. The sample has roughly 260,000 clones on record, approximately 89% of them singletons. Approximately 2.2% of the sample is in the top ten clones.

The sample was peripheral blood. This clonotype originated in a woman in her forties or fifties with acute or convalescent COVID-19. The rearrangement joined TRBV27 to TRBJ1-2; the D gene assignment is ambiguous. For the CDR3, the sequence is CASSLSIGSYGYTF. The DNA sequence is TGTGCCAGCAGTTTATCGATAGGGAGCTATGGCTACACCTTC.